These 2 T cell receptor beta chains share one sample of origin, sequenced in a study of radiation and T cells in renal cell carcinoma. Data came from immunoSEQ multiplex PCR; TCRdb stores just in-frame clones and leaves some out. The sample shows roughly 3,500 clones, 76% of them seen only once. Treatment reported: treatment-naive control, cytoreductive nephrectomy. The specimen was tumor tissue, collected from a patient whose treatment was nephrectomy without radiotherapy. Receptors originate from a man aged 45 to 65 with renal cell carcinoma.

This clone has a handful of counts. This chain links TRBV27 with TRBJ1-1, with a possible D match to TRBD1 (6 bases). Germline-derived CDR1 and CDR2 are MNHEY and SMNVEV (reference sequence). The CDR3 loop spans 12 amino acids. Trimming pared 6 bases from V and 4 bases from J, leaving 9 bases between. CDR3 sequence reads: CASRQGGTEAFF. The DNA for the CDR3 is TGTGCCAGCAGACAGGGCGGCACTGAAGCTTTCTTT.

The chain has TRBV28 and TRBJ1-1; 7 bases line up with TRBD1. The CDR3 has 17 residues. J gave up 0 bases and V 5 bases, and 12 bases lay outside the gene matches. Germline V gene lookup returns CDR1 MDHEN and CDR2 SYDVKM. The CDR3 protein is CASSTRPGQTLNTEAFF. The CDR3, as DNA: TGTGCCAGCAGTACTCGGCCGGGACAGACCTTGAACACTGAAGCTTTCTTT.